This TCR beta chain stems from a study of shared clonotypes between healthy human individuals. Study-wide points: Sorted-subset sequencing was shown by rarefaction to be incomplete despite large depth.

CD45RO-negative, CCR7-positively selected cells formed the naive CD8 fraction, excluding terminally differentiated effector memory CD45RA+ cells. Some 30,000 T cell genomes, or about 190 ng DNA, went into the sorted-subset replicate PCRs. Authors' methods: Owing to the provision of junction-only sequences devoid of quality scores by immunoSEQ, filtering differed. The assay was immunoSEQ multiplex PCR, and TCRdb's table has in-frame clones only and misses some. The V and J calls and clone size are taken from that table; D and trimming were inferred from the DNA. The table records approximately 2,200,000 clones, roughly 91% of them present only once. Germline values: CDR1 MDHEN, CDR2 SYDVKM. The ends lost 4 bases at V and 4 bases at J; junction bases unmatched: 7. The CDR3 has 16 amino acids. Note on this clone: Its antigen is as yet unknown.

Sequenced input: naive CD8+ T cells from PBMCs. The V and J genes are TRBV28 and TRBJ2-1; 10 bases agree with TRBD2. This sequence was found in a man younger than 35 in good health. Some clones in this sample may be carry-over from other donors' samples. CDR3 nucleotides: TGTGCCAGCAGTTCTAGGGGGACTAGCGTTTACAATGAGCAGTTCTTC. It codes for CASSSRGTSVYNEQFF.